The present entry profiles one T cell receptor (beta chain) with its context. This clone has only a few counts. The clone's antigen remains unknown. No base-level quality is on record; no much larger clone is a single base apart. Deletion took 1 base off V and 3 bases off J, with a span of 10 bases between the germline ends. The germline V gene encodes CDR1 SGHDT and CDR2 YYEEEE. The CDR3 runs 14 residues from the cysteine to the phenylalanine. Only the CDR3 DNA stays, 42 bases, in frame from base 1. The sample belongs to a study of cytomegalovirus exposure and HLA in healthy donors (dated by TCRdb to the late 2010s). About the study as a whole: In an earlier analysis of around 540 of the donors, 250 to 350 Gb of sequence data and some 120 million unique TCR beta sequences from roughly 180 million T cells were reported. A separate validation cohort of roughly 130 different subjects was used in addition to the roughly 720-subject first cohort. Every repertoire in the discovery cohort had been generated on one and the same sequencing platform. The genetic ancestry cluster associated with self-reported Caucasian donors included 81% of the roughly 360 genotyped donors. The number of typed donors differed by locus: about 620-640 for A, B, C, DRB1 and DQB1; approximately 540 for DQA1; roughly 600 for DPA1; and around 490 for DPB1. Alongside the repertoire data, information on donor age, sex, ethnicity and CMV serostatus was compiled. An early release covering some 640 HLA-typed donors comprised about 290 gigabases of sequencing data and around 80 million unique TCR sequences. Class I and class II HLA loci were covered by the typing at four-digit resolution. A later analysis re-examined previously published TCR beta repertoires from just over 650 donors and added high-resolution HLA genotyping to investigate patterns of TCR occurrence. The study aimed to test whether cataloging public T cell receptors could reveal signatures of past pathogen exposure. To predict cytomegalovirus infection status, the study combined high-throughput TCR immunosequencing, statistical association of individual TCRs with disease status, and machine learning. Across 300 to 400 genotyped donors of the cohort, an average of roughly 230,000 unique TCR beta nucleotide sequences per donor were sequenced, and around 20% of those sequences were non-productive. Genome-wide SNP genotypes for about 65% of the 666 donors were used in a later genetic analysis, which treated that subset as a discovery cohort. Rather than drawing on any new phenotypic data, the later analysis identified candidate immune exposures from TCR beta sequences and the way those sequences occurred across donors. An earlier analysis of 450 to 750 of the donors used high-throughput TCR beta sequencing to judge whether each TCR beta V gene segment behaved as functional or pseudogenic. The T cell repertoires of 666 subjects were profiled by immunosequencing and related to cytomegalovirus serostatus. Four to six DR-DQ haplotypes were handled as single units for association and clustering because linkage in the cohort was strong.

Study-wide conclusions, independent of this receptor: According to a later analysis, TCR association rates differed among HLA loci, with DRB1 alleles showing the most associated TCRs and HLA-C alleles showing the fewest. The cohort was sequenced for TCR beta chains only, and without alpha or paired-chain data the features that could be detected were limited. Three of the identified cytomegalovirus-associated TCR beta chains were confirmed in vitro to be specific for cytomegalovirus antigens. Several of the top co-occurrence clusters appeared to be linked to parvovirus B19, influenza, CMV and Epstein-Barr virus, according to a later analysis. At a false discovery rate of 0.05, a later analysis linked 16,000 or so TCR beta sequences to specific HLA alleles. Across donors, most TCR sequences were observed very rarely, whereas some public TCRs were present in many individuals. Some IMGT-functional V segments, including TRBV6-2 and TRBV6-3, could not be told apart with the 87-base-pair reads, so those segments were excluded. In a later genetic analysis, fewer N-insertions in productive TCRs were reported among donors in an Asian-associated ancestry cluster than the roughly 700-donor mean. Immune exposure information for the cohort was limited to CMV serostatus. An earlier analysis of roughly 570 of the donors showed that most TCR beta V segments appeared in productive rearrangements either about 87% or about 30% of the time, which broadly matched IMGT annotations. An association between a missense DCLRE1C variant and V-gene and J-gene trimming of TCR beta chains was found in a later genetic analysis and replicated in an independent cohort. Correlated functional status among segregating V segments might be attributable to linkage disequilibrium, but an unknown experimental factor could not be ruled out. Because HLA typing was unavailable for some donors at each locus, only the typed subset was used in association tests. A further reported finding was that TCR beta sequences accurately predicted the HLA-A and HLA-B alleles for most subjects in the first cohort. According to the authors, the approach could potentially be generalized to other disease states and immunological phenotypes. The sequencing pipeline was judged likely to have produced a cluster of highly shared sequence variants as a technical artifact. The study listed 170 or so TCR beta chains as associated with cytomegalovirus. Seventeen rarely observed V segments, including chromosome 9 orphons, were excluded from the earlier analysis of a few hundred of the donors because counts were too low. Strong co-occurrence of HLA alleles, especially DR and DQ, made assigning TCR associations to individual alleles difficult. The presence/absence analyses assumed that sequencing depth was roughly uniform across donors, and that assumption may not be true. In a later analysis, most CMV-associated TCR beta chains were found to appear HLA-restricted, with HLA associations seemingly driven largely by CMV exposure. In a later analysis, HLA-associated TCR beta chains were found to be more clonally expanded and to have lower generation probabilities than equally common non-associated chains. Cytomegalovirus status was reported to be diagnosed by the classifier with high specificity and sensitivity in both the original and validation cohorts.

The cohort comprised 666 healthy bone marrow donors. Cohort members were all nominally healthy when sampled, although unrecorded immune exposures were likely present. The donor tested CMV seronegative and was one of the 352 seronegative cohort members. Each donor provided a peripheral blood sample, and peripheral blood mononuclear cells were used for TCR beta sequencing. The Qiagen DNeasy Blood Extraction Kit was used to extract genomic DNA from the blood cell samples. Libraries were constructed by the immunoSEQ multiplex PCR assay. For the multiplex PCR, a mixture combining 60 forward primers for TCR Vbeta segments and 13 reverse primers for TCR Jbeta segments was used. A multiplex PCR assay on genomic DNA amplified the CDR3 region of rearranged TCR beta genes. The Illumina HiSeq System was used to sequence the amplified TCR beta libraries as 87-base-pair reads. As for the authors' bioinformatics: Across the 600 to 700 repertoires, a later analysis counted tens of millions of unique TCR beta chains, 9 million to 14 million of which were shared by at least two donors. A nearest-neighbor algorithm error-corrected the raw reads and collapsed the reads into unique sequences, merging closely related sequences to remove PCR and sequencing errors. To assign V, D and J gene segments, CDR3 sequences were aligned to IMGT reference sequences. For a sequence to be retained, at least a six-nucleotide match to both a V gene segment and a J gene segment was required. Rearrangements were called productive when the CDR3 lacked stop codons and stayed in frame with V and J; all others were non-productive. CDR3 was defined according to IMGT convention as the region running from the second conserved V-encoded cysteine to the conserved J-encoded phenylalanine. The earlier analysis of some 540 of the donors excluded any sequence lacking an unambiguous match to a single V gene segment. An earlier analysis of 587 of the donors classified V segments as functional when productive rearrangements were above 56.7% and as segregating when the standard deviation between donors was above 5%. A statistical classification framework was built to diagnose cytomegalovirus status from the catalog of TCR beta chain sequences. In a later analysis, V and J genes were assigned by comparing TCR nucleotide sequences against IMGT/GENE-DB human TR gene sequences. Using the TCRdist pipeline, a later analysis assigned CDR3 sequences along with most-parsimonious VDJ recombination scenarios. In a later analysis, each TCR beta chain was defined by its CDR3 amino acid sequence together with its V-gene family, and reads lacking a unique V-gene family were excluded. A later analysis removed 600 or so highly shared, low-generation-probability nucleotide sequences to deal with suspected cross-contamination and a sequencing artifact. In a later analysis, a clonal expansion index for each public chain was calculated from normalized within-repertoire ranks of inferred template counts. In a later analysis, generation probabilities were computed with a VDJ recombination model fitted to out-of-frame rearrangements, and the resulting probabilities were checked against IGoR. In a later analysis, hypergeometric tests were used to score TCR-TCR, TCR-HLA and TCR-CMV co-occurrence, with a repertoire-size bias correction applied to TCR pairs. False discovery rates were estimated in a later analysis by permuting HLA or CMV assignments 20 times. A later analysis grouped co-occurring TCRs with DBSCAN, adding TCRdist sequence similarity when clustering within HLA-allele-positive subsets. For co-occurrence clustering, repertoires with fewer than 30,000 or more than 120,000 public chains were excluded, along with 5 or 6 repertoires with anomalous nucleotide sharing. This is the immuneACCESS table as TCRdb keeps it, with only in-frame sequences that have V and J called. A part of the clones is gone; compared with another copy, unresolved V genes explain less than half, and the rest is unexplained. The V and J calls and clone size come from that table; D and trimming were worked out from the DNA. This sample lists 210,000 or so clones; roughly four fifths were detected once. The top ten clonotypes cover 1.4% of the sample.

The chain couples TRBV5-6 to TRBJ1-1, with a weak D call of TRBD1 (5 bases match). The sequence came from a girl aged 10 to 17 in good health and CMV-seronegative. The material sequenced was PBMCs. The CDR3 here reads CASSLWGMDTEAFF. The nucleotide sequence is TGTGCCAGCAGCTTGTGGGGCATGGACACTGAAGCTTTCTTT. Where the CDR3 stops, the reference TRBV5-6 and TRBJ1-1 genes take over; the full variable domain is DAGVTQSPTHLIKTRGQQVTLRCSPKSGHDTVSWYQQALGQGPQFIFQYYEEEERQRGNFPDRFSGHQFPNYSSELNVNALLLGDSALYLCASSLWGMDTEAFFGQGTRLTVV.